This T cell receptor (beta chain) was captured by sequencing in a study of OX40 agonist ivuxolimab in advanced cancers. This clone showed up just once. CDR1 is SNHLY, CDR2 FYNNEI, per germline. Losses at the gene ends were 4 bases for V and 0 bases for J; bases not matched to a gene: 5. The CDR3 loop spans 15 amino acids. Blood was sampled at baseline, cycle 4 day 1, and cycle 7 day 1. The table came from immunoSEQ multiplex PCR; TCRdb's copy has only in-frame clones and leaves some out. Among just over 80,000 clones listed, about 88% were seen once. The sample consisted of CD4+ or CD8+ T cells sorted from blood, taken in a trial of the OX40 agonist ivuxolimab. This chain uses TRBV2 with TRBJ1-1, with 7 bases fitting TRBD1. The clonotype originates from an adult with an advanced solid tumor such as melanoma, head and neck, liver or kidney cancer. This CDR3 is CASSAGGGLNTEAFF. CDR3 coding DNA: TGTGCCAGCAGTGCAGGGGGGGGGTTGAACACTGAAGCTTTCTTT.